This record covers a single TCR beta chain. V lost 3 bases, J lost 7 bases, and 8 bases stayed unmatched. Germline V lookup: CDR1 LGHNA, CDR2 YSLEER. This CDR3 spans 15 amino acids. The sample originates from a study of patients and donors after allogeneic stem cell transplantation. TCRdb reprocessed the RT-PCR reads via MiXCR and lists one record per CDR3 protein. The sample gives around 70,000 distinct CDR3 sequences, around 27% of which show up once; around a quarter is in the top ten. This receptor was obtained from a human donor who was either an allogeneic HSCT recipient or a stem cell or donor lymphocyte infusion donor (not recorded which). It is not recorded whose cells these are; they may come from a transplant donor. The sequencing input was blood, either unsorted or a sorted T cell fraction (not recorded which). The rearrangement links TRBV4-3 to TRBJ2-1; 8 bases align to TRBD2. The CDR3 DNA sequence: TGCGCCAGCAGCCAGGAATCCGGGACTAGAAATGAGCAGTTCTTC. Translated: CASSQESGTRNEQFF.